Presented here are 28 T cell receptor beta chains from one specimen sequenced in a study of T cells after yellow fever vaccination. MiXCR, run by TCRdb on the 5' RACE reads, gives a single entry per CDR3 protein. Seen here are 600,000 to 750,000 distinct CDR3 sequences, 9% to 15% observed once, and the top ten hold 15%. Specimen: PBMCs, collected on the day of the yellow fever booster vaccination. The receptors were sampled from a man aged 25 to 40 who received the YFV17D yellow fever vaccine.

This clonotype has more than one count but fewer than ten. CDR3 DNA sequence: TGTGCCAGCAGCTTTCTACGGGACTCAACCCTTTACGAGCAGTACTTC. Protein product: CASSFLRDSTLYEQYF. The V gene is TRBV11-2, the J gene TRBJ2-7, with D tentatively TRBD2 (6 bases). Trimming took 3 bases from V and 4 from J, leaving 19 bases between them. Germline loops: CDR1 SGHAT, CDR2 FQNNGV. This CDR3 comprises 16 residues. The variable domain in full, with the rest retrieved from reference TRBV11-2 and TRBJ2-7, is EAGVAQSPRYKIIEKRQSVAFWCNPISGHATLYWYQQILGQGPKLLIQFQNNGVVDDSQLPKDRFSAERLKGVDSTLKIQPAKLEDSAVYLCASSFLRDSTLYEQYFGPGTRLTVT.

The rearrangement links TRBV24-1 to TRBJ2-3, with D possibly being TRBD2 (5 bases). From germline, CDR1 is KGHDR and CDR2 SFDVKD. This CDR3 contains 13 residues. Trimming took off 4 bases at V and 9 bases at J, with 13 bases between the two ends. The CDR3 DNA is TGTGCCACCAGTGACCCCCTAGCTGACACGCAGTATTTT. It yields the protein CATSDPLADTQYF.

V is TRBV10-3 and J is TRBJ2-1; 7 positions agree with TRBD2. The CDR3 totals 15 residues. Germline assignment: CDR1 ENHRY and CDR2 SYGVKD. V gave up 4 bases and J gave up 0 bases; unmatched junction bases: 3. The CDR3 sequence: CAISGLAGSYNEQFF. CDR3 bases: TGTGCCATCAGTGGTTTAGCGGGCTCCTACAATGAGCAGTTCTTC.

This clonotype was observed a few times. V usage is TRBV5-1 and J usage is TRBJ2-7, with D perhaps matching TRBD1 (6 bases). CDR3 length: 12 residues. From germline, CDR1 is SGHRS and CDR2 YFSETQ. Trimming pared 4 bases from V and 6 bases from J, leaving 11 bases between. CDR3 nucleotides: TGCGCCAGCAGCAGAACAGGGTTCGAGCAGTACTTC. Translated: CASSRTGFEQYF.

This clonotype has a handful of counts. The V gene is TRBV3-1, the J gene TRBJ2-1, with a tentative D call TRBD2 (5 bases). The CDR3 totals 14 residues. The germline gives CDR1 LGHDT, CDR2 YNNKEL (reference sequence). The V end lost 4 bases, the J end lost 14 bases, and 21 bases lay between the germline ends. As DNA, the CDR3 is TGTGCCAGCAGCCCCCTGGAGACTAATTCTATTAAGTTCTTC. Amino acids: CASSPLETNSIKFF.

This chain links TRBV27 with TRBJ2-1; 7 bases fit TRBD2. J was trimmed by 5 bases and V by 7 bases; bases with no gene match: 8. Per germline, CDR1 MNHEY and CDR2 SMNVEV (reference sequence). This CDR3 spans 14 amino acids. CDR3 protein: CASTGGRGDNEQFF. The CDR3 region has the DNA TGTGCCAGCACGGGCGGGAGAGGGGACAATGAGCAGTTCTTC.

This clonotype came up a few times. The chain has TRBV6-1 and TRBJ1-5; D remains ambiguous. Trimming removed 8 bases from V and 2 bases from J, with 13 bases in between. CDR1 is MNHNS, CDR2 SASEGT, per germline. This CDR3 comprises 14 residues. The CDR3 bases are TGTGCCAGCTACTCGGGTGCGGGCAATCAGCCCCAGCATTTT. It codes for CASYSGAGNQPQHF.

This clonotype was picked up a small number of times. The chain recombines TRBV28 with TRBJ2-2; 10 nucleotides agree with TRBD1. V lost 8 bases and J lost 6; bases outside the gene matches: 15. The CDR3 consists of 17 residues. Germline CDR1 is MDHEN and CDR2 is SYDVKM. This CDR3 is CASFTPWGTGVAGELFF. CDR3 nucleotide sequence: TGTGCCAGCTTCACGCCCTGGGGGACAGGGGTGGCCGGGGAGCTGTTTTTT.

The V and J genes are TRBV20-1 and TRBJ2-1; TRBD2 agrees at 9 bases. The CDR3 spans 17 residues. Germline CDR1 is DFQATT and CDR2 is SNEGSKA (reference sequence). Unmatched junction bases numbered 9, after V lost 0 bases and J lost 3 bases. CDR3 sequence (DNA): TGCAGTGCTAGAGATGGGGGCGGGAGGGCCGTCTACAATGAGCAGTTCTTC. Translating it yields CSARDGGGRAVYNEQFF.

This clonotype was detected only a few times. This CDR3 reads CASSLVSPGEQFF. CDR3 bases: TGTGCCAGCAGCTTAGTCTCGCCAGGTGAGCAGTTCTTC. The chain links TRBV7-2 to TRBJ2-1; D is undetermined. The V end was cut by 1 base, the J end by 9 bases, with 10 bases between. Germline CDR1 and CDR2: SGHTA and FQGNSA. This CDR3 spans 13 amino acids.

This clonotype was picked up a small number of times. V gene TRBV5-1 combines with J gene TRBJ2-7, with a possible D match to TRBD1 (6 bases). Germline loops: CDR1 SGHRS, CDR2 YFSETQ. The V end was cut by 1 base, the J end by 3 bases, with 11 bases between. This CDR3 is built from 14 residues. In DNA, the CDR3 is TGCGCCAGCAGCTTGACAACAGGGAACTACGAGCAGTACTTC. Translating it yields CASSLTTGNYEQYF.

The rearrangement uses TRBV27 and TRBJ2-7; 7 bases are shared with TRBD2. Germline values: CDR1 MNHEY, CDR2 SMNVEV (reference sequence). The length of the CDR3 is 15 residues. The V gene end was trimmed by 5 bases and the J gene end by 2 bases; junction bases not matched to a gene: 9. The CDR3 region is CASSELALPAYEQYF. CDR3 nucleotide sequence: TGTGCCAGCAGTGAACTAGCGCTACCGGCCTACGAGCAGTACTTC.

CDR3 residues: CASSSRVAEQYF. CDR3 sequence (DNA): TGTGCCAGCAGCTCCCGAGTGGCCGAGCAGTACTTC. The V gene is TRBV3-1, the J gene TRBJ2-7; D call uncertain. The CDR3 runs to 12 residues. Trimming left V 5 bases short and J 6 bases short, with 11 bases between. Germline loops: CDR1 LGHDT, CDR2 YNNKEL (reference sequence).

This clonotype was counted ten times or more. The V and J genes are TRBV29-1 and TRBJ2-1; no clear D. Trimming shortened V by 5 bases and J by 0 bases, and 8 bases separated the two germline ends. From germline, CDR1 is SQVTM and CDR2 ANQGSEA. This CDR3 region has 13 residues. The CDR3 DNA is TGCAGCGTTAGACGGAGCTCCTACAATGAGCAGTTCTTC. It specifies CSVRRSSYNEQFF.

CDR3 nucleotides: TGTGCCAGTGGGGCTCTAAATGAGCAGTTCTTC. Amino acid sequence: CASGALNEQFF. V and J are TRBV14 and TRBJ2-1; TRBD1 might be the D (5 bases). V lost 9 bases, J lost 7 bases, and 10 bases lay in between. The CDR3 is made up of 11 amino acids. CDR1 is SGHDN, CDR2 FVKESK, per germline.

J is TRBJ1-4 and V is TRBV7-2; a possible D gene is TRBD1 (6 bases). Germline V gene lookup returns CDR1 SGHTA and CDR2 FQGNSA. This CDR3 has 14 amino acids. V dropped 5 bases and J dropped 5 bases, with 12 bases sitting between them. CDR3 region: CASSLDSGNEKLFF. For the CDR3, the DNA is TGTGCCAGCAGCCTGGACAGTGGGAATGAAAAACTGTTTTTT.

CDR3 nucleotide sequence: TGTGCCAGCAGCGTAGCGGGGGCAGTCAACGAGCAGTACTTC. This encodes CASSVAGAVNEQYF. V gene TRBV9 combines with J gene TRBJ2-7; the D call may be TRBD1 or TRBD2 (6 bases each). V shed 0 bases and J shed 5 bases, with 12 bases lying between them. Germline V gene data show CDR1 as SGDLS and CDR2 as YYNGEE. The CDR3 has 14 amino acids.

There are many counts of this clonotype. CDR3: CSVGDTGELFF. CDR3 in DNA: TGCAGCGTTGGGGACACCGGGGAGCTGTTTTTT. J is TRBJ2-2 and V is TRBV29-1; unclear D gene. V lost 4 bases, J lost 3 bases, and 3 bases lay in between. CDR3 length: 11 residues. Germline CDR1 and CDR2: SQVTM and ANQGSEA.

This clonotype occurred a few times. This chain connects TRBV5-1 to TRBJ2-1, with D perhaps matching TRBD2 (5 bases). Germline V gene data show CDR1 as SGHRS and CDR2 as YFSETQ. The CDR3 has 15 residues. The V gene lost 2 bases and the J gene lost 4 bases, with 13 bases spanning the gap. The CDR3 here is CASSFKRSGYNEQFF. CDR3 in DNA: TGCGCCAGCAGCTTCAAGCGGTCCGGGTACAATGAGCAGTTCTTC.

The V call is TRBV11-1, the J call TRBJ2-1; 11 nucleotides align to TRBD2. The CDR3 spans 19 residues. The J segment lost 0 bases and the V segment lost 3 bases, leaving 10 bases of the junction unmatched. CDR1 and CDR2 (germline): SGHAT, FQDESV (reference sequence). The CDR3, as DNA: TGTGCCAGCAGCTTTCTAGCGGGAGGTGTTCTGAGCTCCTACAATGAGCAGTTCTTC. Protein: CASSFLAGGVLSSYNEQFF.

This clonotype has just a few counts. The chain links TRBV20-1 to TRBJ2-3, with 7 bases identical to TRBD2. The CDR3 consists of 14 residues. V lost 6 bases to trimming and J lost 4 bases; unmatched junction nucleotides: 10. Germline V lookup: CDR1 DFQATT, CDR2 SNEGSKA (reference sequence). CDR3 protein: CSAPRRESADTQYF. The CDR3 nucleotides are TGCAGTGCACCCAGGCGGGAGAGCGCAGATACGCAGTATTTT.

This chain joins TRBV5-1 and TRBJ2-7; D is possibly TRBD2 (6 bases). This CDR3 comprises 14 residues. The germline V gene encodes CDR1 SGHRS and CDR2 YFSETQ. The V gene lost 4 bases and the J gene lost 2 bases, with 13 bases spanning the gap. In DNA form, the CDR3 reads TGCGCCAGCAGCCGTGAGGGAGGCCCCTACGAGCAGTACTTC. Protein product: CASSREGGPYEQYF.

The V gene is TRBV5-5, the J gene TRBJ2-5; no definite D call. V was trimmed by 3 bases and J by 5 bases, leaving 14 bases between them. Germline V lookup: CDR1 SGHKS, CDR2 YYEKEE (reference sequence). The CDR3 covers 14 residues. CDR3 nucleotides: TGTGCCAGCAGCTCGAGGCCCTTGGGGGAGACCCAGTACTTC. It yields the protein CASSSRPLGETQYF.

This clonotype was counted between two and nine times. The genes are TRBV29-1 and TRBJ2-1; 8 positions agree with TRBD1. The germline CDR1 and CDR2 sequences are SQVTM and ANQGSEA. The CDR3 length is 14 residues. Trimming removed 2 bases from V and 9 bases from J; junction bases left unmatched: 9. CDR3 nucleotide sequence: TGCAGCGTTGAACAAGACAGGGGTACGTTTGAGCAGTTCTTC. As protein: CSVEQDRGTFEQFF.

This clonotype turned up a few times. J is TRBJ2-1 and V is TRBV20-1, with TRBD2 matching over 11 bases. The CDR3 sequence is 14 residues long. Germline V lookup: CDR1 DFQATT, CDR2 SNEGSKA (reference sequence). V was clipped by 4 bases and J by 7 bases; unmatched bases: 6. CDR3 region: CSAIKTSGSNEQFF. The CDR3 nucleotides are TGCAGTGCTATAAAAACTAGCGGGAGTAATGAGCAGTTCTTC.

This clonotype was seen a handful of times. The chain uses TRBV9 and TRBJ1-5, with D hard to call. CDR3 length: 13 residues. Per the germline V gene, CDR1 is SGDLS and CDR2 is YYNGEE. Trimming took off 0 bases at V and 4 bases at J, with 5 bases between the two ends. The CDR3 spells CASSVGQNQPQHF. CDR3 nucleotides: TGTGCCAGCAGCGTAGGGCAGAATCAGCCCCAGCATTTT.

This clonotype was counted between two and nine times. The chain joins TRBV20-1 to TRBJ2-1, with 10 bases matching TRBD2. CDR3 length: 14 residues. V lost 1 base, J lost 6 bases, and 3 bases stayed unmatched. The germline V gene has CDR1 DFQATT and CDR2 SNEGSKA (reference sequence). CDR3 residues: CSARALAGVNEQFF. CDR3 DNA: TGCAGTGCTAGAGCTCTAGCGGGAGTCAATGAGCAGTTCTTC.

This chain links TRBV12-3 or TRBV12-4 with TRBJ2-2; D is ambiguous. The CDR3 spans 15 residues. Trimming took off 8 bases at V and 0 bases at J, with 13 bases between the two ends. The CDR3 loop is CASPANDANTGELFF. Here the CDR3 DNA reads TGTGCCAGCCCGGCAAACGACGCGAACACCGGGGAGCTGTTTTTT.